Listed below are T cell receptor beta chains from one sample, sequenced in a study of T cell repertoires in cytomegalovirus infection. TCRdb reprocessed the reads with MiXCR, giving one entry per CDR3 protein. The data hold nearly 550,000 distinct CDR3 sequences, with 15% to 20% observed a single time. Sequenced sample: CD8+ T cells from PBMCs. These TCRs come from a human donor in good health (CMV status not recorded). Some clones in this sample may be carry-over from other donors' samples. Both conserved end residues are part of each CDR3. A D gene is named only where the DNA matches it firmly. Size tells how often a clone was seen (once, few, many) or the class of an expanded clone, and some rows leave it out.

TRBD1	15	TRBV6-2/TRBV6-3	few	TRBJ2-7	TGTGCCAGCAGTCAAAGGACAGGGGGCACCTACGAGCAGTACTTC	CASSQRTGGTYEQYF
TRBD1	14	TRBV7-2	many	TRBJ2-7	TGTGCCAGCAGCGGCGGACAGGGGGGCTACGAGCAGTACTTC	CASSGGQGGYEQYF
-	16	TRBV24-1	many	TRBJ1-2	TGTGCCACCAGTACGGGGAGACAGGAGTACAACTATGGCTACACCTTC	CATSTGRQEYNYGYTF
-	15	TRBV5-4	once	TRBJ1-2	TGTGCCAGCAGCGTTGGGACGTCGGCAGCCTATGGCTACACCTTC	CASSVGTSAAYGYTF
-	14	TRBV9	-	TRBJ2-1	TGTGCCAGCAGCGTTTGGAGTGCGGACAATGAGCAGTTCTTC	CASSVWSADNEQFF
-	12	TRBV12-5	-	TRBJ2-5	TGTGCTAGTGGTTTGCCCCAAGAGACCCAGTACTTC	CASGLPQETQYF
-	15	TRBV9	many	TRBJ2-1	TGTGCCAGCAGCCCAACAGGGACCCTGAGGAATGAGCAGTTCTTC	CASSPTGTLRNEQFF
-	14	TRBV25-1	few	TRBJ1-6	TGTGCCAGCAGTGAATTTCCAGGGAGGTCACCCCTCCACTTT	CASSEFPGRSPLHF
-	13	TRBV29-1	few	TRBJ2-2	TGCAGCGTTGGCCTTCTAGACACCGGGGAGCTGTTTTTT	CSVGLLDTGELFF
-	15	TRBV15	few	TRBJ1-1	TGTGCCACCAGCAGAGATTTGGGAGGTGACACTGAAGCTTTCTTT	CATSRDLGGDTEAFF